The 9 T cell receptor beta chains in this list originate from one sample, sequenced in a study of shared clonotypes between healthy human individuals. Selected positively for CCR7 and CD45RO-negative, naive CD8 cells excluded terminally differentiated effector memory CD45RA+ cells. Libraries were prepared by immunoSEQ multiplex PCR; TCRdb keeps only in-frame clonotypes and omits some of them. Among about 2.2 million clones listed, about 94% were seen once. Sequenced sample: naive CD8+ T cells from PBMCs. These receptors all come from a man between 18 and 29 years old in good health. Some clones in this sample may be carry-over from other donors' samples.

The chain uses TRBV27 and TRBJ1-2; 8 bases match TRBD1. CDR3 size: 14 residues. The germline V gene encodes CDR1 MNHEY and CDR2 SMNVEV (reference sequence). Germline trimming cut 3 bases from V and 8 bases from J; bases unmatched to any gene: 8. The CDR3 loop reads CASSFLQGAQGYTF. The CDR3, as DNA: TGTGCCAGCAGTTTTTTGCAGGGGGCTCAGGGCTACACCTTC.

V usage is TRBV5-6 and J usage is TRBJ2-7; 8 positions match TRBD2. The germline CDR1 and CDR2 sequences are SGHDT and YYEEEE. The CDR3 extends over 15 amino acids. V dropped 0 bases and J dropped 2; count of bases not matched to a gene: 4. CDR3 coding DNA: TGTGCCAGCAGCTTGGCGCTAGCGGGCACCTACGAGCAGTACTTC. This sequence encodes CASSLALAGTYEQYF.

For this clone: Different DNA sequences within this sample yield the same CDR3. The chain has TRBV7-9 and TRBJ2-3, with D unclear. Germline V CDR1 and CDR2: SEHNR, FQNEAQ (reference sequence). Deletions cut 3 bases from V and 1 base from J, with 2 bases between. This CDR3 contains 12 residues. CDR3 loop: CASSLGTDTQYF. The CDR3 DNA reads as TGTGCCAGCAGCTTGGGCACAGATACGCAGTATTTT.

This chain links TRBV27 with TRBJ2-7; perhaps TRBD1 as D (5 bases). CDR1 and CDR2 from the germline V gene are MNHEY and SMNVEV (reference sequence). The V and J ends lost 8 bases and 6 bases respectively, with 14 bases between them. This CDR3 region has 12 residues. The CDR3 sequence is CASRNRFGEQYF. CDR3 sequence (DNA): TGTGCCAGCCGAAACAGGTTTGGCGAGCAGTACTTC.

This chain's CDR3 is CASSIPATSYGYTF. CDR3 bases: TGTGCCAGTAGTATCCCTGCGACAAGCTATGGCTACACCTTC. This chain joins TRBV19 and TRBJ1-2; D is undetermined. V lost 3 bases and J 4 bases, leaving 12 bases between the germline ends. CDR1 is LNHDA and CDR2 is SQIVND in the germline V gene (reference sequence). CDR3 size: 14 residues.

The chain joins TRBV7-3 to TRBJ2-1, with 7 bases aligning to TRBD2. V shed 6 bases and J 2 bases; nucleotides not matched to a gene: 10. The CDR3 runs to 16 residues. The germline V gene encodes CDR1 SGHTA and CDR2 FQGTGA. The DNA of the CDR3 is TGTGCCAGCAGTCAAGGTGCGGGAGTGGCCTACAATGAGCAGTTCTTC. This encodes CASSQGAGVAYNEQFF.

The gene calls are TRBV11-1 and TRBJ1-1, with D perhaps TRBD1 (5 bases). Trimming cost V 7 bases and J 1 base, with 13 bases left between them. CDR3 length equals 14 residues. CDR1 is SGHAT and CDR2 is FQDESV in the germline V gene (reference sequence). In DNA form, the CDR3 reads TGTGCCAGCACCCCCTGGGGGGGGAACACTGAAGCTTTCTTT. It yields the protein CASTPWGGNTEAFF.

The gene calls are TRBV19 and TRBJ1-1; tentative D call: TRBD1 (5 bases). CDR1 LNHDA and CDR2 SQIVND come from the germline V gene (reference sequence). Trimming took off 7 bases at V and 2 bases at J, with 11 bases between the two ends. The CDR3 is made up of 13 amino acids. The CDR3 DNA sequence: TGTGCCAGTATGAGGGGCCCTAACACTGAAGCTTTCTTT. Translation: CASMRGPNTEAFF.

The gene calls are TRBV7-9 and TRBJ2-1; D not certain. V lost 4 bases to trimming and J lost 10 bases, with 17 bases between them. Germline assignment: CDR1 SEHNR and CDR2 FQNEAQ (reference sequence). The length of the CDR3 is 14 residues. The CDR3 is CASSSYSRLLEQFF. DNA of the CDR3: TGTGCCAGCAGCTCCTATTCGAGACTGCTGGAGCAGTTCTTC.